These T cell receptor beta chains were read from a single sample in a study of T cells after yellow fever vaccination. TCRdb re-analysed the 5' RACE reads in MiXCR, keeping a single row per CDR3 protein. This sample carries under 550,000 distinct CDR3 sequences, about a fifth of them seen once, and the ten largest clones take roughly a sixth. This specimen was PBMCs, taken less than 25 days after the first yellow fever vaccination. Receptors were obtained from a man aged 18 to 35 who received the YFV17D yellow fever vaccine. The CDR3 runs from the conserved cysteine through the conserved F or W. Each record gives: V gene, clone size, D gene, J gene, CDR3 DNA, CDR3 protein. D genes are given only for firm matches. Clone size is not always given. Where it is, it says once, few, many or a class for expanded clones.

V: TRBV27
size: -
D: -
J: TRBJ1-1
DNA: TGTGCCAGCAGCCTGACAATGGGGTCGAACACTGAAGCTTTCTTT
CDR3: CASSLTMGSNTEAFF

V: TRBV9
size: once
D: -
J: TRBJ1-6
DNA: TGTGCCAGCAGCGTAGGCGGGAAGAATTCACCCCTCCACTTT
CDR3: CASSVGGKNSPLHF

V: TRBV20-1
size: -
D: TRBD1
J: TRBJ1-1
DNA: TGCAGTGCTCGGCCGGGACAGAAGAACACTGAAGCTTTCTTT
CDR3: CSARPGQKNTEAFF

V: TRBV29-1
size: few
D: -
J: TRBJ1-1
DNA: TGCAGCGTTACGTCCCTGGAGACTGAAGCTTTCTTT
CDR3: CSVTSLETEAFF

V: TRBV20-1
size: -
D: TRBD2
J: TRBJ2-1
DNA: TGCAGTGCTAGAGATGGGACTAGCGGGGGAGGGAATGAGCAGTTCTTC
CDR3: CSARDGTSGGGNEQFF

V: TRBV7-8
size: -
D: TRBD2
J: TRBJ2-2
DNA: TGTGCCAGCAGCTTAGTCTACGGGAGGACGAACACCGGGGAGCTGTTTTTT
CDR3: CASSLVYGRTNTGELFF

V: TRBV12-3/TRBV12-4
size: few
D: -
J: TRBJ2-5
DNA: TGTGCCAGCGCGGGGCCTCGGGTTGGGGAGACCCAGTACTTC
CDR3: CASAGPRVGETQYF

V: TRBV29-1
size: -
D: -
J: TRBJ1-2
DNA: TGCAGCGTTGAAGATCGGACAGCTGGCTACACCTTC
CDR3: CSVEDRTAGYTF

V: TRBV4-3
size: few
D: -
J: TRBJ1-5
DNA: TGCGCCAGCAGCCAGCAGGGGCAGGAGCCCCAGCATTTT
CDR3: CASSQQGQEPQHF

V: TRBV7-2
size: few
D: -
J: TRBJ1-1
DNA: TGTGCCAGCAGCCCCCGAGGTGAAGCTTTCTTT
CDR3: CASSPRGEAFF

V: TRBV5-1
size: -
D: TRBD1
J: TRBJ2-1
DNA: TGCGCCAGCAGATTGATGAGGGACAGGGTAAACAATGAGCAGTTCTTC
CDR3: CASRLMRDRVNNEQFF

V: TRBV7-2
size: few
D: -
J: TRBJ2-6
DNA: TGTGCCAGCAGCTTAGTAGGGCAGAGCTCTGGGGCCAACGTCCTGACTTTC
CDR3: CASSLVGQSSGANVLTF

V: TRBV12-3/TRBV12-4
size: -
D: -
J: TRBJ1-6
DNA: TGTGCCAGCAGTTTAGCGCCGAATTCACCCCTCCACTTT
CDR3: CASSLAPNSPLHF

V: TRBV3-1
size: -
D: -
J: TRBJ1-2
DNA: TGTGCCAGCACCAGATTCGGGGAGGCGGACTATGGCTACACCTTC
CDR3: CASTRFGEADYGYTF

V: TRBV6-5
size: few
D: -
J: TRBJ1-2
DNA: TGTGCCAGCAGTTATGACACAGGAACTTCTGGCTACACCTTC
CDR3: CASSYDTGTSGYTF

V: TRBV5-8
size: many
D: TRBD1
J: TRBJ2-1
DNA: TGTGCCAGCAGCTTTGGGACAGGGAACAATGAGCAGTTCTTC
CDR3: CASSFGTGNNEQFF

V: TRBV5-1
size: -
D: -
J: TRBJ2-1
DNA: TGCGCCAGCAGCTTGGAGCTGGGGCCGTACAATGAGCAGTTCTTC
CDR3: CASSLELGPYNEQFF

V: TRBV4-2
size: -
D: -
J: TRBJ2-2
DNA: TGTGCCAGCAGCCACCGGACGGGGACCACCGGGGAGCTGTTTTTT
CDR3: CASSHRTGTTGELFF

V: TRBV6-1
size: -
D: -
J: TRBJ2-3
DNA: TGTGCCAGCAGAGCCAGCCGGCCATGGGATACGCAGTATTTT
CDR3: CASRASRPWDTQYF

V: TRBV5-5
size: -
D: -
J: TRBJ1-5
DNA: TGTGCCAGCAGCTCGGGACCTTCGGACGGGAGCAATCAGCCCCAGCATTTT
CDR3: CASSSGPSDGSNQPQHF

V: TRBV6-2/TRBV6-3
size: -
D: -
J: TRBJ1-5
DNA: TGTGCCAGCCACGGAGACGGGACAATTGAGGGACAGCCCCAGCATTTT
CDR3: CASHGDGTIEGQPQHF

V: TRBV7-6
size: -
D: -
J: TRBJ2-2
DNA: TGTGCCAGCAGCAGGACCGACACCGGGGAGCTGTTTTTT
CDR3: CASSRTDTGELFF

V: TRBV4-3
size: few
D: -
J: TRBJ1-2
DNA: TGCGCCAGCAGCCAAGCTTTCGGCAGAGACTATGGCTACACCTTC
CDR3: CASSQAFGRDYGYTF

V: TRBV3-1
size: few
D: -
J: TRBJ2-1
DNA: TGTGCCAGCAGAGAGAGGTACGGTGAGCAGTTCTTC
CDR3: CASRERYGEQFF

V: TRBV5-4
size: few
D: -
J: TRBJ1-5
DNA: TGTGCCAGCAGCGTGGGGGGGGAGAATCAGCCCCAGCATTTT
CDR3: CASSVGGENQPQHF

V: TRBV24-1
size: few
D: -
J: TRBJ2-1
DNA: TGTGCCACCAGTGATCCGGGACAACTCTCCTACAATGAGCAGTTCTTC
CDR3: CATSDPGQLSYNEQFF

V: TRBV20-1
size: -
D: -
J: TRBJ2-5
DNA: TGCAGTGCTAGATCCCACAGGGTAGAGACCCAGTACTTC
CDR3: CSARSHRVETQYF